The 25 T cell receptor beta chains given below trace back to one sample, sequenced in a study of PD-1 and CTLA-4 blockade in melanoma. Sequencing was performed with immunoSEQ multiplex PCR; in TCRdb, only in-frame clones are kept and a portion is missing. The data show about 32,000 clones, around 90% seen once. The sequencing used CD8+ T cells from peripheral blood, collected from a patient given anti-PD-1 treatment. The origin of the receptors is a human donor with melanoma.

This clone was detected a few times. The chain links TRBV15 to TRBJ1-3; 8 bases fit TRBD1. CDR1 is LNHNV, CDR2 YYDKDF, per germline (reference sequence). Losses at the gene ends were 4 bases for V and 2 bases for J; bases not matched to a gene: 1. The CDR3 contains 14 residues. CDR3 sequence (DNA): TGTGCCACCAGCACGGACAGGGCTGGAAACACCATATATTTT. Encoded protein: CATSTDRAGNTIYF.

CDR3: CAWSAGTGPNSNQPQHF. In nucleotides, the CDR3 is TGTGCCTGGAGTGCCGGGACAGGGCCCAACAGCAATCAGCCCCAGCATTTT. The rearrangement links TRBV30 to TRBJ1-5; 9 nucleotides agree with TRBD1. V dropped 1 base and J dropped 1; count of bases not matched to a gene: 8. The CDR3 contains 17 residues. Germline CDR1 reads GTSNPN; CDR2 reads SVGIG (reference sequence).

The chain joins TRBV27 to TRBJ2-1, with D tentatively TRBD1 (6 bases). V lost 3 bases and J lost 7, with 7 bases in between. The CDR3 sequence is 12 residues long. Germline V CDR1 and CDR2: MNHEY, SMNVEV (reference sequence). CDR3 residues: CASSLQGNEQFF. The CDR3, as DNA: TGTGCCAGCAGTTTGCAGGGGAATGAGCAGTTCTTC.

This sequence joins TRBV10-2 and TRBJ1-1; no firm D call. The CDR3 contains 14 residues. With 0 bases removed from V and 1 base from J, the gap between germline ends came to 6 bases. Germline values: CDR1 WSHSY, CDR2 SAAADI. CDR3 DNA sequence: TGCGCCAGCAGTGAGTCGGGCAGGAACACTGAAGCTTTCTTT. Protein product: CASSESGRNTEAFF.

This chain links TRBV28 with TRBJ1-1; tentatively, D is TRBD1 (5 bases). The CDR3 runs to 15 residues. The germline V and J ends were trimmed by 3 bases and 3 bases, with 14 bases remaining between them. Germline-derived CDR1 and CDR2 are MDHEN and SYDVKM. The CDR3 coding sequence is TGTGCCAGCAGTTTGGTCCGGCAGGGTTACACTGAAGCTTTCTTT. Its protein is CASSLVRQGYTEAFF.

This chain uses TRBV6-5 with TRBJ2-1, with TRBD1 matching over 7 bases. After removal of 0 bases from V and 4 bases from J, the junction contained 6 bases not matched to a gene. CDR1 MNHEY and CDR2 SVGAGI come from the germline V gene. The CDR3 runs to 16 residues. Here the CDR3 DNA reads TGTGCCAGCAGTTACTCCGCGACAGGGTGGTACAATGAGCAGTTCTTC. Translating it yields CASSYSATGWYNEQFF.

V usage is TRBV6-2 or TRBV6-3 and J usage is TRBJ1-2; D gene ambiguous. Germline V CDR1 and CDR2: MNHEY, SVGEGT. The length of the CDR3 is 14 residues. The germline V and J ends were trimmed by 0 bases and 4 bases, with 9 bases remaining between them. CDR3 DNA sequence: TGTGCCAGCAGTTACTCAAGGCGGTTCTATGGCTACACCTTC. It translates to CASSYSRRFYGYTF.

CDR3 protein: CASSQAAGAMNTEAFF. For the CDR3, the DNA is TGTGCCAGCAGCCAAGCCGCGGGGGCCATGAACACTGAAGCTTTCTTT. The rearrangement joins TRBV4-2 to TRBJ1-1, with a weak D call TRBD1 (6 bases). The germline gives CDR1 LGHNA, CDR2 YNFKEQ. V dropped 1 base and J dropped 0 bases, with 12 bases sitting between them. This CDR3 has 16 amino acids.

The gene calls are TRBV12-3 or TRBV12-4 and TRBJ2-7; D is undetermined. V was trimmed by 5 bases and J by 4 bases, leaving 9 bases between them. The CDR3 loop spans 12 amino acids. The DNA for the CDR3 is TGTGCCAGCAGTACACAGCTGTACGAGCAGTACTTC. This sequence encodes CASSTQLYEQYF.

This sequence joins TRBV6-5 and TRBJ2-2; D is uncertain. Germline V CDR1 and CDR2: MNHEY, SVGAGI. The CDR3 is 14 residues long. Deletions cut 0 bases from V and 1 base from J, with 3 bases between. In DNA form, the CDR3 reads TGTGCCAGCAGTTACTCCGTGAACACCGGGGAGCTGTTTTTT. Amino acid sequence: CASSYSVNTGELFF.

This clone was detected once. V and J are TRBV10-3 and TRBJ2-3; D not certain. The ends were cut back, 0 bases at V and 4 bases at J, with 8 bases in the middle. The V gene's germline CDR1 is ENHRY and CDR2 SYGVKD. This CDR3 comprises 14 residues. The CDR3 DNA sequence: TGTGCCATCAGTGAGTCGGCAGACCCAGATACGCAGTATTTT. As protein: CAISESADPDTQYF.

The chain is built from TRBV24-1 and TRBJ1-1; 7 bases are shared with TRBD1. CDR1 and CDR2 (germline): KGHDR, SFDVKD. The trim removed 4 bases at V and 6 bases at J, leaving 13 bases unmatched. This CDR3 has 16 residues. The DNA of the CDR3 is TGTGCCACCAGTGAGGGGACAGTTACGGGAAAGGCTGAAGCTTTCTTT. This encodes CATSEGTVTGKAEAFF.

The J gene is TRBJ2-1, the V gene TRBV6-5; 9 positions agree with TRBD1. The CDR3 spans 15 residues. The ends lost 7 bases at V and 3 bases at J; junction bases unmatched: 7. Germline V gene sequence: CDR1 MNHEY, CDR2 SVGAGI. In DNA form, the CDR3 reads TGTGCCAGCATTCCGGGACAGGGCTACTACAATGAGCAGTTCTTC. This sequence encodes CASIPGQGYYNEQFF.

The chain couples TRBV19 to TRBJ2-3, with TRBD2 matching 8 bases. The CDR3 has 15 amino acids. Trimming at V came to 3 bases and at J to 3 bases, leaving 5 bases not matched to a gene. Per germline, CDR1 LNHDA and CDR2 SQIVND (reference sequence). The CDR3 reads CASSIPRGGTDTQYF. The CDR3 coding sequence is TGTGCCAGTAGTATCCCCCGGGGGGGAACAGATACGCAGTATTTT.

The chain combines TRBV11-2 with TRBJ2-5, with TRBD1 matching 12 bases. The CDR3 spans 15 residues. CDR1 is SGHAT and CDR2 is FQNNGV in the germline V gene. V was pared by 6 bases and J by 5 bases, with 7 bases of the junction left unmatched. CDR3 sequence reads: CASRGGTGGRETQYF. CDR3 bases: TGTGCCAGCAGGGGAGGGACAGGGGGCCGGGAGACCCAGTACTTC. The full variable domain, rest sourced from reference TRBV11-2 and TRBJ2-5, is EAGVAQSPRYKIIEKRQSVAFWCNPISGHATLYWYQQILGQGPKLLIQFQNNGVVDDSQLPKDRFSAERLKGVDSTLKIQPAKLEDSAVYLCASRGGTGGRETQYFGPGTRLLVL.

This rearrangement joins TRBV11-1 to TRBJ2-7; D might be TRBD1 or TRBD2, each matching 5 bases. Germline V gene sequence: CDR1 SGHAT, CDR2 FQDESV (reference sequence). V lost 5 bases and J 6 bases, leaving 14 bases between the germline ends. The CDR3 totals 13 residues. The CDR3 DNA reads TGTGCCAGCAGCGGGGGACCCTCAGGCGAGCAGTACTTC. Its translation is CASSGGPSGEQYF.

The V call is TRBV6-2 or TRBV6-3, the J call TRBJ1-5; D is uncertain. The germline V gene has CDR1 MNHEY and CDR2 SVGEGT. The germline V and J ends were trimmed by 6 bases and 3 bases, with 12 bases remaining between them. There are 14 residues in the CDR3. CDR3 nucleotides: TGTGCCAGCAGCGCTTCGTGGGACAATCAGCCCCAGCATTTT. This encodes CASSASWDNQPQHF.

This clone is a singleton in its sample. V gene TRBV19 combines with J gene TRBJ1-3; weak D call: TRBD1 (5 bases). The germline V and J ends were trimmed by 9 bases and 4 bases, with 13 bases remaining between them. The CDR3 runs 13 residues. From germline, CDR1 is LNHDA and CDR2 SQIVND (reference sequence). The CDR3 is CASLQGAGNTIYF. The CDR3 DNA reads TGTGCCAGCCTGCAGGGAGCAGGAAACACCATATATTTT.

V and J are TRBV12-3 or TRBV12-4 and TRBJ2-5, with TRBD2 matching over 9 bases. V gave up 5 bases and J gave up 3 bases; unmatched junction bases: 1. This CDR3 has 13 amino acids. Here the CDR3 reads CASSRGGEETQYF. The DNA for the CDR3 is TGTGCCAGCAGTCGCGGGGGGGAAGAGACCCAGTACTTC.

This rearrangement joins TRBV9 to TRBJ2-3; D perhaps matches TRBD2 (5 bases). Germline V gene lookup returns CDR1 SGDLS and CDR2 YYNGEE. The CDR3 loop spans 18 amino acids. Trimming removed 4 bases from V and 0 bases from J, with 21 bases in between. This chain's CDR3 is CASSTRLTDPGSTDTQYF. The CDR3 region has the DNA TGTGCCAGCAGCACTAGACTTACAGACCCCGGGAGCACAGATACGCAGTATTTT. Supplemented by reference TRBV9 and TRBJ2-3, the full variable domain reads DSGVTQTPKHLITATGQRVTLRCSPRSGDLSVYWYQQSLDQGLQFLIQYYNGEERAKGNILERFSAQQFPDLHSELNLSSLELGDSALYFCASSTRLTDPGSTDTQYFGPGTRLTVL.

This clone was observed a single time. The rearrangement joins TRBV7-9 to TRBJ2-7; D remains ambiguous. Germline V gene data show CDR1 as SEHNR and CDR2 as FQNEAQ (reference sequence). Trimming stripped 7 bases from V and 4 bases from J, with 14 bases between. The CDR3 length is 13 residues. The CDR3 protein is CASTPSGVYEQYF. The CDR3 nucleotides are TGTGCCAGCACCCCCTCTGGGGTTTACGAGCAGTACTTC.

The chain recombines TRBV4-1 with TRBJ2-5; D call uncertain. The CDR3 extends over 16 amino acids. Germline-derived CDR1 and CDR2 are MGHRA and YSYEKL. V gave up 0 bases and J gave up 0 bases, with 11 bases separating them. The CDR3 nucleotides are TGCGCCAGCAGCCAAGAGGGTTTCCAGAACCAAGAGACCCAGTACTTC. Protein product: CASSQEGFQNQETQYF.

The chain joins TRBV7-3 to TRBJ2-3, with D uncertain. The CDR3 sequence is 12 residues long. V shed 1 base and J shed 1 base, with 0 bases lying between them. Germline values: CDR1 SGHTA, CDR2 FQGTGA. CDR3 residues: CASSLSTDTQYF. CDR3 DNA sequence: TGTGCCAGCAGCTTAAGCACAGATACGCAGTATTTT.

This chain connects TRBV14 to TRBJ2-1; perhaps TRBD1 as D (6 bases). Looked up from germline, CDR1 is SGHDN and CDR2 is FVKESK. This CDR3 region has 13 residues. Trimming removed 4 bases from V and 6 bases from J, with 10 bases in between. The chain's CDR3 is CASSPGTLNEQFF. The CDR3 nucleotides are TGTGCCAGCAGCCCAGGGACACTCAATGAGCAGTTCTTC.

This clone was recorded once. The rearrangement uses TRBV11-2 and TRBJ2-7; TRBD1 is a possible D gene (5 bases). Trimming pared 5 bases from V and 5 bases from J, leaving 7 bases between. The CDR3 spans 11 residues. Germline CDR1 SGHAT, CDR2 FQNNGV. CDR3: CASSPDNEQYF. The CDR3 DNA reads TGTGCCAGCAGCCCGGACAACGAGCAGTACTTC.